The clone carrying this T cell receptor beta chain was seen repeatedly, ten times or more. Antigen: not known. The data derive from a study of CD8 T cells in ankylosing spondylitis. V lost 4 bases to trimming and J lost 2 bases, with 5 bases between them. Germline V lookup: CDR1 SGHRS, CDR2 YFSETQ. The CDR3 length is 12 residues. Generation of TCR beta libraries employed quantitative 5'-RACE incorporating molecular barcodes. TCRdb ran MiXCR on the 5' RACE reads and lists one entry per CDR3 protein. The repertoire holds fewer than 250,000 distinct CDR3 sequences, with under 12% as singletons. Study results and caveats: Reports of some motif variants in reactive arthritis synovial fluid and blood predate this one. There was reportedly significant enrichment of clones that were disease-linked in matched ankylosing spondylitis synovial fluid. A TCR beta motif of eight highly homologous variants appeared characteristic of ankylosing spondylitis blood.

The receptor was derived from a male donor with ankylosing spondylitis or in good health (not recorded which). The chain combines TRBV5-1 with TRBJ2-3; D is undetermined. Source material: blood, either unsorted or a sorted T cell fraction (not recorded which). This chain's CDR3 is CASSHATDTQYF. The CDR3 region has the DNA TGCGCCAGCAGCCACGCCACAGATACGCAGTATTTT. Based on the CDR3 plus reference TRBV5-1 and TRBJ2-3, the full variable domain is KAGVTQTPRYLIKTRGQQVTLSCSPISGHRSVSWYQQTPGQGLQFLFEYFSETQRNKGNFPGRFSGRQFSNSRSEMNVSTLELGDSALYLCASSHATDTQYFGPGTRLTVL.